The clone carrying this T cell receptor (beta chain) was seen ten or more times. A second PCR, run for about 7 to 11 cycles, used a sample-barcoded 5' primer plus a J-beta primer mix. TCRdb redid the calling of the 5' RACE reads with MiXCR, one entry per CDR3 protein. The data contain some 930,000 distinct CDR3 sequences, 25% to 30% of them seen just once; the ten biggest clones take up about 9.4%. The data originate from a study of blood T cells in healthy people across ages. In germline, CDR1 is SGHRS, CDR2 YFSETQ. The V gene lost 5 bases and the J gene lost 9 bases, with 18 bases spanning the gap. The CDR3 loop spans 13 amino acids. These data were also filed under a second study, of T cells of mothers and their children. That investigation notes: Mothers yielded over 8.5 million CDR3 reads, children some 3 million each.

The V gene is TRBV5-1, the J gene TRBJ2-7; TRBD1 or TRBD2 may be the D gene (5 bases each). The sequence was collected from a woman aged 40 to 55 in good health. Sequencing input: blood. The CDR3 DNA sequence: TGCGCCAGCAGTCCCGGGACGGACCCTAGGCAGTACTTC. Its protein product is CASSPGTDPRQYF.